The clone carrying this TCR beta chain was picked up one time. Only in-frame clones appear in the TCRdb table, and some are missing; sequencing was by immunoSEQ multiplex PCR. The sample comprises 150,000 or so clones, 80% to 85% of which are singletons, and under 15% rests with the top ten. For recovered donors of Cohort 3, there were two negative PCRs, clearance, or symptom resolution. This record belongs to a study of blood T cell repertoires in COVID-19. Overall study context: Spain, Italy and the United States supplied samples that represented acute and convalescent COVID-19. PBMCs, B-cell-depleted T cells, or T cells were the source of the cDNA or gDNA that made up the material.

The receptor comes from a woman aged 55-69 years who had recovered from COVID-19. Input material: PBMCs or T cells enriched from blood (not recorded which).

The CDR3: CASSSGGDTQYF. Written as DNA, the CDR3 is TGTGCCAGCAGCTCAGGGGGAGATACGCAGTATTTT. The chain couples TRBV5-4 to TRBJ2-3; 7 nucleotides line up with TRBD1. Germline V gene sequence: CDR1 SGHNT, CDR2 YYREEE (reference sequence). CDR3 length: 12 residues. The V and J ends lost 3 bases and 5 bases, in that order; junction bases with no gene match: 0. The full variable domain, with the rest looked up from reference TRBV5-4 and TRBJ2-3, is ETGVTQSPTHLIKTRGQQVTLRCSSQSGHNTVSWYQQALGQGPQFIFQYYREEENGRGNFPPRFSGLQFPNYSSELNVNALELDDSALYLCASSSGGDTQYFGPGTRLTVL.